Listed here are 18 T cell receptor beta chains from one sample, sequenced in a study of T cells after yellow fever vaccination. TCRdb ran MiXCR on the 5' RACE reads and lists one entry per CDR3 protein. This sample has about 340,000 distinct CDR3 sequences, with roughly an eighth found just once. Sequences were derived from CD4+ T cells sorted from PBMCs, sampled 15 days after the yellow fever booster vaccination. The source of these receptors is a man aged 18 to 30 who received the YFV17D yellow fever vaccine.

The chain employs TRBV4-2 and TRBJ2-5; 12 nucleotides agree with TRBD2. The ends lost 4 bases at V and 5 bases at J; junction bases unmatched: 11. The CDR3 loop spans 17 amino acids. Germline V gene lookup returns CDR1 LGHNA and CDR2 YNFKEQ. DNA of the CDR3: TGTGCCAGCAGCCCCAGCCTAGCGGGGGGGCCCATGGAGACCCAGTACTTC. Translated, it gives CASSPSLAGGPMETQYF.

This clonotype appeared once. V usage is TRBV5-5 and J usage is TRBJ1-4; the D gene is possibly TRBD1 (5 bases). The CDR3 length is 14 residues. CDR1 and CDR2 (germline): SGHKS, YYEKEE (reference sequence). The V end lost 0 bases, the J end lost 8 bases, and 11 bases lay between the germline ends. CDR3 residues: CASSLGQGPEKLFF. As DNA, the CDR3 is TGTGCCAGCAGCTTGGGGCAGGGTCCGGAAAAACTGTTTTTT.

V and J are TRBV27 and TRBJ1-4, with a tentative D call TRBD1 (5 bases). The CDR3 loop spans 14 amino acids. V was trimmed by 7 bases and J by 7 bases, leaving 16 bases between them. Germline V lookup: CDR1 MNHEY, CDR2 SMNVEV (reference sequence). CDR3 DNA: TGTGCCAGCAAAGTGATGCAGGGAGGTGAAAAACTGTTTTTT. It encodes CASKVMQGGEKLFF.

There are a few counts of this clonotype. The chain is built from TRBV4-3 and TRBJ2-2; 12 nucleotides agree with TRBD1. Trimming at V came to 3 bases and at J to 6 bases, leaving 17 bases not matched to a gene. The CDR3 totals 20 residues. Germline loops: CDR1 LGHNA, CDR2 YSLEER. The chain's CDR3 is CASSQRGEGTGGLLSGELFF. In DNA form, the CDR3 reads TGCGCCAGCAGCCAGAGGGGTGAAGGGACAGGGGGCCTTTTGTCCGGGGAGCTGTTTTTT.

The chain joins TRBV9 to TRBJ2-1; 12 bases are shared with TRBD2. V trimming: 3 bases; J trimming: 10 bases; junction bases outside the gene matches: 5. Germline V gives CDR1 SGDLS, CDR2 YYNGEE. The CDR3 covers 14 residues. The chain's CDR3 is CASSGTSGGLEQFF. In nucleotides, the CDR3 is TGTGCCAGCAGCGGCACTAGCGGGGGGTTGGAGCAGTTCTTC.

The V and J genes are TRBV5-4 and TRBJ2-6; D may be TRBD1 (6 bases). Deletions cut 4 bases from V and 0 bases from J, with 17 bases between. This CDR3 is built from 18 residues. CDR1 and CDR2 (germline): SGHNT, YYREEE (reference sequence). The CDR3 DNA is TGTGCCAGCAGCCGCGCGGAACAGGGTTCCTCTGGGGCCAACGTCCTGACTTTC. Translated, it gives CASSRAEQGSSGANVLTF.

This clonotype showed up just a few times. The rearrangement links TRBV4-3 to TRBJ1-1; D remains ambiguous. Looked up from germline, CDR1 is LGHNA and CDR2 is YSLEER. The V gene lost 1 base and the J gene lost 2 bases, with 8 bases spanning the gap. The CDR3 has 14 amino acids. The CDR3 DNA sequence: TGCGCCAGCAGCCAAGTTGGCACAAACACTGAAGCTTTCTTT. Protein product: CASSQVGTNTEAFF.

In its sample, this clonotype was seen a few times. V and J are TRBV20-1 and TRBJ2-2, with unresolved D. This CDR3 is 14 amino acids long. Trimming stripped 0 bases from V and 2 bases from J, with 7 bases between. Per the germline V gene, CDR1 is DFQATT and CDR2 is SNEGSKA (reference sequence). CDR3 DNA sequence: TGCAGTGCTAGAGAGCGAGGAAACACCGGGGAGCTGTTTTTT. Residues: CSARERGNTGELFF.

This clonotype occurred a few times. The CDR3 sequence is CASSADRGGTDTQYF. DNA for the CDR3: TGTGCCAGCAGTGCCGACAGGGGGGGTACAGATACGCAGTATTTT. V gene TRBV2 combines with J gene TRBJ2-3; 9 bases are a match to TRBD1. The J segment lost 3 bases and the V segment lost 4 bases, leaving 5 bases of the junction unmatched. The CDR3 is made up of 15 amino acids. Per the germline V gene, CDR1 is SNHLY and CDR2 is FYNNEI.

This clonotype has a count of ten or more. The chain employs TRBV25-1 and TRBJ2-7; D is undetermined. The germline V gene encodes CDR1 MGHDK and CDR2 SYGVNS. This CDR3 has 12 residues. Trimming left V 1 base short and J 2 bases short, with 3 bases between. CDR3 sequence (DNA): TGTGCCAGCAGTGAATCTACCTACGAGCAGTACTTC. This gives the protein CASSESTYEQYF.

This clonotype was counted at least ten times. The chain employs TRBV4-1 and TRBJ1-6, with unresolved D. CDR1 is MGHRA, CDR2 YSYEKL, per germline. The CDR3 loop spans 15 amino acids. V gave up 0 bases and J gave up 8 bases, with 11 bases separating them. This CDR3 reads CASSQEPSGYSPLHF. The DNA for the CDR3 is TGCGCCAGCAGCCAAGAACCATCGGGGTATTCACCCCTCCACTTT.

This clonotype was recorded at least ten times. The genes are TRBV15 and TRBJ2-4; 12 bases agree with TRBD1. Germline CDR1 is LNHNV and CDR2 is YYDKDF (reference sequence). The CDR3 covers 16 residues. V was clipped by 0 bases and J by 7 bases; unmatched bases: 4. CDR3 coding DNA: TGTGCCACCAGCAGAGATGCAGGGACAGGGGGCAACATTCAGTACTTC. Translated: CATSRDAGTGGNIQYF. Variable domain in full (rest from reference TRBV15 and TRBJ2-4): DAMVIQNPRYQVTQFGKPVTLSCSQTLNHNVMYWYQQKSSQAPKLLFHYYDKDFNNEADTPDNFQSRRPNTSFCFLDIRSPGLGDTAMYLCATSRDAGTGGNIQYFGAGTRLSVL.

This rearrangement joins TRBV28 to TRBJ2-2; D unresolved. This CDR3 comprises 12 residues. V dropped 3 bases and J dropped 5 bases, with 4 bases sitting between them. Germline CDR1 reads MDHEN; CDR2 reads SYDVKM. CDR3: CASSLETGELFF. The CDR3 nucleotides read TGTGCCAGCAGTTTGGAGACCGGGGAGCTGTTTTTT.

This clonotype was detected ten times or more. The chain carries TRBV27 and TRBJ1-2, with TRBD1 as a possible D gene (5 bases). Germline CDR1 reads MNHEY; CDR2 reads SMNVEV (reference sequence). The V end lost 5 bases, the J end lost 9 bases, and 19 bases lay between the germline ends. This CDR3 comprises 14 residues. CDR3 in amino acids: CASSPRTTLARYTF. Here the CDR3 DNA reads TGTGCCAGCAGTCCGAGGACAACCCTCGCACGCTACACCTTC.

This clonotype is medium-sized (0.01 to 0.1%). The CDR3 DNA sequence: TGTGCCACGGGACTAGACCTCGCCGGGGGGATTCAGTACTTC. It specifies CATGLDLAGGIQYF. The chain links TRBV10-3 to TRBJ2-4, with 8 bases aligning to TRBD2. V trimming: 10 bases; J trimming: 10 bases; junction bases outside the gene matches: 15. Germline-derived CDR1 and CDR2 are ENHRY and SYGVKD. The CDR3 is 14 amino acids.

Ten or more counts support this clonotype. The chain uses TRBV3-1 and TRBJ2-4; TRBD2 matches 9 bases. The CDR3 contains 17 residues. From germline, CDR1 is LGHDT and CDR2 YNNKEL (reference sequence). J gave up 11 bases and V 1 base, and 15 bases lay outside the gene matches. CDR3 coding DNA: TGTGCCAGCAGCCAAGGGCCGAGACTAGCGGCCGGGGGTGTTCAGTACTTC. This encodes CASSQGPRLAAGGVQYF.

The V and J genes are TRBV7-9 and TRBJ2-1, with 10 bases fitting TRBD2. Germline V gives CDR1 SEHNR, CDR2 FQNEAQ (reference sequence). The CDR3 length is 15 residues. The V gene end was trimmed by 6 bases and the J gene end by 0 bases; junction bases not matched to a gene: 2. Here the CDR3 DNA reads TGTGCCAGCAGTCTAGCGGGGGCCTCCTACAATGAGCAGTTCTTC. Its translation is CASSLAGASYNEQFF.

The V gene is TRBV5-1, the J gene TRBJ1-1, with no clear D. The germline V gene encodes CDR1 SGHRS and CDR2 YFSETQ. The CDR3 sequence is 11 residues long. V was trimmed by 2 bases and J by 6 bases, leaving 5 bases between them. The CDR3 DNA is TGCGCCAGCAGCTTAGAGGCTGAAGCTTTCTTT. Translating it yields CASSLEAEAFF.